One and the same sample provided the 25 T cell receptor beta chains below, sequenced in a study of cytomegalovirus exposure and HLA in healthy donors. It was with 60 Vbeta and 13 Jbeta primers that the PCR ran. The protocol was immunoSEQ multiplex PCR, while the TCRdb copy is restricted to in-frame clones and leaves out a portion. The sample records some 130,000 clones, around 77% being singletons. Sequencing was performed on PBMCs. These receptors originate from a man between 18 and 29 years old in good health and CMV-seronegative.

This clone was observed once. At the DNA level, this CDR3 is encoded by other sequences in the same sample as well. The V gene is TRBV7-9, the J gene TRBJ1-5, with 9 nucleotides matching TRBD1. The J segment lost 3 bases and the V segment lost 5 bases, leaving 2 bases of the junction unmatched. Germline V gene data show CDR1 as SEHNR and CDR2 as FQNEAQ (reference sequence). The CDR3 loop spans 14 amino acids. As DNA, the CDR3 is TGTGCCAGCAGCAGGACAGGGGACAATCAGCCCCAGCATTTT. This encodes CASSRTGDNQPQHF.

This chain links TRBV5-5 with TRBJ1-5, with D possibly TRBD1 on 6 matching bases. The germline V and J ends were trimmed by 1 base and 6 bases, with 11 bases remaining between them. The CDR3 is made up of 14 amino acids. The germline V gene encodes CDR1 SGHKS and CDR2 YYEKEE (reference sequence). In DNA, the CDR3 is TGTGCCAGCAGCTTGTACAGGGCGGCTCAGCCCCAGCATTTT. Translation: CASSLYRAAQPQHF.

The CDR3 region is CASSLTGANYGYTF. CDR3 bases: TGTGCCAGCAGCCTGACAGGGGCTAACTATGGCTACACCTTC. V is TRBV5-4 and J is TRBJ1-2; TRBD1 matches 8 bases. After removal of 4 bases from V and 0 bases from J, the junction contained 2 bases not matched to a gene. Per germline, CDR1 SGHNT and CDR2 YYREEE (reference sequence). This CDR3 is 14 amino acids long.

The chain combines TRBV5-8 with TRBJ2-7; 10 bases fit TRBD1. The ends lost 2 bases at V and 6 bases at J; junction bases unmatched: 5. The CDR3 is 14 residues long. The V gene's germline CDR1 is SGHTS and CDR2 YDEGEE. CDR3 loop: CASSFSDRGLEQYF. In nucleotides, the CDR3 is TGTGCCAGCAGCTTCTCAGACAGGGGGCTCGAGCAGTACTTC. Looking up the rest from reference TRBV5-8 and TRBJ2-7 gives the full variable domain: EAGVTQSPTHLIKTRGQQATLRCSPISGHTSVYWYQQALGLGLQFLLWYDEGEERNRGNFPPRFSGRQFPNYSSELNVNALELEDSALYLCASSFSDRGLEQYFGPGTRLTVT.

This chain joins TRBV5-4 and TRBJ1-5; D is uncertain. V was pared by 4 bases and J by 10 bases, with 15 bases between. Germline lookup yields CDR1 SGHNT and CDR2 YYREEE (reference sequence). CDR3 size: 13 residues. CDR3 bases: TGTGCCAGCAGCATCGACCCCCCGGGACCCCAGCATTTT. The encoded protein is CASSIDPPGPQHF.

The CDR3 DNA is TGTGCCATCAGGGGCCGCTCTAACTATGGCTACACCTTC. This encodes CAIRGRSNYGYTF. The chain is built from TRBV10-3 and TRBJ1-2, with D hard to call. Trimming took off 6 bases at V and 0 bases at J, with 8 bases between the two ends. This CDR3 contains 13 residues. CDR1 is ENHRY and CDR2 is SYGVKD in the germline V gene.

The chain uses TRBV21-1 and TRBJ2-1; the table's D gene call, TRBD2, was not cross checked with the DNA. TRBV21-1 is a pseudogene. The CDR3 has 13 amino acids. The CDR3 bases are TGTGCCATACTAGCGGGGGGGGACAATGAGCAGTTCTTC. It is translated as CAILAGGDNEQFF.

The chain employs TRBV7-9 and TRBJ1-6, with D tentatively TRBD1 (5 bases). Trimming pared 6 bases from V and 7 bases from J, leaving 13 bases between. Germline V gives CDR1 SEHNR, CDR2 FQNEAQ (reference sequence). The CDR3 consists of 14 residues. CDR3 nucleotides: TGTGCCAGCAGGTCGGACGGGGGGAATTCACCCCTCCACTTT. It specifies CASRSDGGNSPLHF.

The chain is built from TRBV7-9 and TRBJ1-1; 8 nucleotides line up with TRBD1. The ends lost 1 base at V and 4 bases at J; junction bases unmatched: 5. This CDR3 has 15 residues. CDR1 is SEHNR, CDR2 FQNEAQ, per germline (reference sequence). CDR3 nucleotide sequence: TGTGCCAGCAGCTTAGGACAGGGGCCAGGCACTGAAGCTTTCTTT. Protein sequence: CASSLGQGPGTEAFF.

The count of this clone is one. The gene calls are TRBV11-2 and TRBJ1-4; D is unclear. CDR1 SGHAT and CDR2 FQNNGV come from the germline V gene. The CDR3 is 16 residues long. Trimming took off 1 base at V and 5 bases at J, with 14 bases between the two ends. CDR3 DNA sequence: TGTGCCAGCAGCTTAGGGGCAGCAGGCTTGAATGAAAAACTGTTTTTT. Protein sequence: CASSLGAAGLNEKLFF.

The chain couples TRBV6-6 to TRBJ2-7; a possible D gene is TRBD2 (6 bases). This CDR3 spans 16 amino acids. Germline CDR1 is MNHNY and CDR2 is SVGAGI (reference sequence). V lost 2 bases to trimming and J lost 4 bases, with 18 bases between them. The CDR3 loop reads CASSYGIRDSRYEQYF. DNA for the CDR3: TGTGCCAGCAGTTACGGTATTAGGGACTCTAGATACGAGCAGTACTTC.

The sample holds one count of this clone. The V gene is TRBV7-8, the J gene TRBJ2-1; TRBD2 matches 14 bases. Looked up from germline, CDR1 is SGHVS and CDR2 is FQNEAQ. The CDR3 is 15 residues long. The V gene end was trimmed by 10 bases and the J gene end by 7 bases; junction bases not matched to a gene: 9. The CDR3 nucleotides read TGTGCCATCGGGACTAGCGGGGGAGGGGTTAATGAGCAGTTCTTC. Its protein is CAIGTSGGGVNEQFF.

Concerning this clone: One end of the junction does not line up with germline, which may come from a read error. The gene calls are TRBV30 and TRBJ1-4, with TRBD1 as a possible D gene (5 bases). From germline, CDR1 is GTSNPN and CDR2 SVGIG (reference sequence). This CDR3 region has 12 residues. This chain's CDR3 is CAWSDPGLHMIF. For the CDR3, the DNA is TGTGCCTGGAGTGATCCGGGACTCCATATGATTTTT.

The rearrangement links TRBV5-8 to TRBJ1-4; 7 bases agree with TRBD1. CDR1 SGHTS and CDR2 YDEGEE come from the germline V gene. V gave up 0 bases and J gave up 7 bases; unmatched junction bases: 6. The CDR3 length is 15 residues. This CDR3 reads CASSLERGRGEKLFF. DNA of the CDR3: TGTGCCAGCAGCTTGGAAAGGGGGCGAGGTGAAAAACTGTTTTTT. The full variable domain, in which reference TRBV5-8 and TRBJ1-4 provide the parts outside the CDR3, is EAGVTQSPTHLIKTRGQQATLRCSPISGHTSVYWYQQALGLGLQFLLWYDEGEERNRGNFPPRFSGRQFPNYSSELNVNALELEDSALYLCASSLERGRGEKLFFGSGTQLSVL.

The chain couples TRBV13 to TRBJ2-3; 13 bases are a match to TRBD2. Germline V lookup: CDR1 PRHDT, CDR2 FYEKMQ (reference sequence). The CDR3 spans 17 residues. Trimming at V came to 5 bases and at J to 5 bases, leaving 10 bases not matched to a gene. This chain's CDR3 is CASSPEGLAGNRDTQYF. The CDR3 DNA follows: TGTGCCAGCAGCCCCGAGGGACTAGCGGGAAACAGAGATACGCAGTATTTT.

This chain links TRBV7-2 with TRBJ1-3; D gene ambiguous. Looked up from germline, CDR1 is SGHTA and CDR2 is FQGNSA. This CDR3 is 14 amino acids long. V dropped 3 bases and J dropped 0 bases, with 6 bases sitting between them. The CDR3 region is CASSFEASGNTIYF. The CDR3 nucleotides are TGTGCCAGCAGCTTCGAGGCCTCTGGAAACACCATATATTTT.

This clone was picked up a small number of times. The chain links TRBV5-6 to TRBJ1-1; 10 positions match TRBD1. The CDR3 runs to 14 residues. The V gene's germline CDR1 is SGHDT and CDR2 YYEEEE. The J segment lost 4 bases and the V segment lost 3 bases, leaving 3 bases of the junction unmatched. CDR3 nucleotide sequence: TGTGCCAGCAGCTCCGGGACAGGGGTCACTGAAGCTTTCTTT. Residues: CASSSGTGVTEAFF.

This clone came up a few times. This chain uses TRBV4-1 with TRBJ1-4; 7 nucleotides align to TRBD1. CDR3 length: 16 residues. V gave up 0 bases and J gave up 6 bases; unmatched junction bases: 7. Looked up from germline, CDR1 is MGHRA and CDR2 is YSYEKL. CDR3 in DNA: TGCGCCAGCAGCCAAGACTCTAGGGGGCGGTATGAAAAACTGTTTTTT. Amino acid sequence: CASSQDSRGRYEKLFF.

The chain uses TRBV6-6 and TRBJ1-6, with D possibly matching TRBD1 (5 bases). The CDR3 is 13 residues long. The V end was cut by 6 bases, the J end by 7 bases, with 10 bases between. Germline V gives CDR1 MNHNY, CDR2 SVGAGI (reference sequence). The CDR3 reads CASRMTANSPLHF. CDR3 coding DNA: TGTGCCAGCAGAATGACAGCGAATTCACCCCTCCACTTT.

The sample holds one count of this clone. The CDR3 loop reads CASSGRDSSYEQYF. The CDR3 nucleotides are TGTGCCAGCAGCGGCCGGGACAGCTCCTACGAGCAGTACTTC. This sequence joins TRBV9 and TRBJ2-7, with TRBD1 matching 7 bases. V lost 3 bases and J lost 0; bases outside the gene matches: 3. Per the germline V gene, CDR1 is SGDLS and CDR2 is YYNGEE. The CDR3 runs to 14 residues.

The genes are TRBV10-3 and TRBJ2-2; D unresolved. Trimming shortened V by 0 bases and J by 0 bases, and 11 bases separated the two germline ends. Germline V lookup: CDR1 ENHRY, CDR2 SYGVKD. The CDR3 is 17 residues long. CDR3 protein: CAISESAKRANTGELFF. DNA of the CDR3: TGTGCCATCAGTGAGTCGGCGAAACGGGCGAACACCGGGGAGCTGTTTTTT.

The V and J genes are TRBV4-3 and TRBJ2-1; TRBD2 is a possible D gene (5 bases). CDR1 and CDR2 (germline): LGHNA, YSLEER. Trimming cost V 2 bases and J 4 bases, with 6 bases left between them. The CDR3 is 13 amino acids. Here the CDR3 reads CASSQLAYNEQFF. As DNA, the CDR3 is TGCGCCAGCAGCCAACTAGCTTACAATGAGCAGTTCTTC.

The J gene is TRBJ1-5, the V gene TRBV5-6, with D perhaps matching TRBD1 (5 bases). V was clipped by 3 bases and J by 6 bases, with 10 bases between them. The CDR3 is made up of 13 amino acids. Germline V gene lookup returns CDR1 SGHDT and CDR2 YYEEEE. CDR3 residues: CASSSSGGQPQHF. CDR3 nucleotides: TGTGCCAGCAGCTCCAGCGGGGGTCAGCCCCAGCATTTT.

The rearrangement uses TRBV7-2 and TRBJ1-2; perhaps TRBD1 as D (6 bases). CDR3 size: 17 residues. Germline values: CDR1 SGHTA, CDR2 FQGNSA. V lost 2 bases and J 4 bases, leaving 20 bases between the germline ends. CDR3 nucleotide sequence: TGTGCCAGCAGCTTACGTCGACGGGACACTGACGGCTATGGCTACACCTTC. This codes for CASSLRRRDTDGYGYTF. Combining the CDR3 with reference TRBV7-2 and TRBJ1-2 gives the whole variable domain GAGVSQSPSNKVTEKGKDVELRCDPISGHTALYWYRQSLGQGLEFLIYFQGNSAPDKSGLPSDRFSAERTGGSVSTLTIQRTQQEDSAVYLCASSLRRRDTDGYGYTFGSGTRLTVV.

The genes are TRBV7-6 and TRBJ1-2; D call uncertain. CDR3 size: 15 residues. V lost 1 base to trimming and J lost 3 bases, with 12 bases between them. Germline V gene sequence: CDR1 SGHVS, CDR2 FNYEAQ. Written as DNA, the CDR3 is TGTGCCAGCAGCTTAGGAGTAACCCGGGACTATGGCTACACCTTC. It translates to CASSLGVTRDYGYTF.